The 17 T cell receptor beta chains presented below share a single source sample, sequenced in a study of response to subunit inactivated influenza vaccine. TCRdb passed the RT-PCR reads through MiXCR, listing each CDR3 protein once. The sample shows 500,000 to 700,000 distinct CDR3 sequences, roughly 25% of them seen only once. These data also formed part of another study, on T cells expressing NK-cell markers. From that second work: 5'RACE template switching with UMIs generated TCR beta cDNA.

This specimen consisted of CD4+ T cells sorted from PBMCs, obtained 11 to 12 days after vaccination. The receptors shown here come from a man in his fifties who received an inactivated influenza vaccine.

This clonotype was observed many times. The chain carries TRBV4-1 and TRBJ1-1; D gene uncertain. Germline V gives CDR1 MGHRA, CDR2 YSYEKL. The CDR3 consists of 15 residues. Trimming removed 0 bases from V and 0 bases from J, with 8 bases in between. This CDR3 is CASSQDLRVNTEAFF. CDR3 nucleotides: TGCGCCAGCAGCCAAGATCTCAGAGTGAACACTGAAGCTTTCTTT.

The chain has TRBV7-2 and TRBJ2-7; 7 positions match TRBD1. CDR3 size: 13 residues. After removal of 6 bases from V and 3 bases from J, the junction contained 5 bases not matched to a gene. Looked up from germline, CDR1 is SGHTA and CDR2 is FQGNSA. CDR3 protein: CASSQDRDYEQYF. The CDR3 nucleotides read TGTGCCAGCAGTCAAGACAGGGACTACGAGCAGTACTTC.

Only one count was recorded for this clonotype. V is TRBV7-2 and J is TRBJ1-6, with D perhaps TRBD1 (6 bases). V was pared by 0 bases and J by 6 bases, with 12 bases between. Germline CDR1 is SGHTA and CDR2 is FQGNSA. The CDR3 loop spans 16 amino acids. CDR3 in DNA: TGTGCCAGCAGCTTAGCTCCGCCCAGGGGTAATTCACCCCTCCACTTT. Its protein product is CASSLAPPRGNSPLHF.

The table lists this clonotype with a few counts. The chain combines TRBV2 with TRBJ1-1, with D perhaps TRBD1 (5 bases). Deletions cut 6 bases from V and 4 bases from J, with 21 bases between. CDR1 and CDR2 from the germline V gene are SNHLY and FYNNEI. The CDR3 is made up of 16 amino acids. DNA for the CDR3: TGTGCCAGCAGCTGGGGCCAGTCTGGTAGAGGCACTGAAGCTTTCTTT. Residues: CASSWGQSGRGTEAFF.

The chain couples TRBV3-1 to TRBJ2-5; 7 bases align to TRBD1. The V and J ends lost 2 bases and 2 bases, in that order; junction bases with no gene match: 5. The CDR3 sequence is 15 residues long. Germline loops: CDR1 LGHDT, CDR2 YNNKEL (reference sequence). The DNA for the CDR3 is TGTGCCAGCAGCCAATCACAGGGGATTCAAGAGACCCAGTACTTC. It specifies CASSQSQGIQETQYF.

Only a few counts were recorded for this clonotype. The chain recombines TRBV5-6 with TRBJ2-1; no clear D gene. Germline-derived CDR1 and CDR2 are SGHDT and YYEEEE. V dropped 2 bases and J dropped 6 bases, with 21 bases sitting between them. This CDR3 spans 17 amino acids. The CDR3 loop is CASSFYVSQKLGNEQFF. Written as DNA, the CDR3 is TGTGCCAGCAGCTTTTACGTGAGCCAGAAATTAGGCAATGAGCAGTTCTTC.

This chain links TRBV29-1 with TRBJ1-4, with TRBD1 as a possible D gene (5 bases). Germline CDR1 reads SQVTM; CDR2 reads ANQGSEA. This CDR3 is 13 amino acids long. Trimming stripped 4 bases from V and 5 bases from J, with 11 bases between. This CDR3 reads CSVARDGNEKLFF. The CDR3 DNA reads as TGCAGCGTTGCCCGGGACGGAAATGAAAAACTGTTTTTT.

This clonotype was counted only a few times. The CDR3 region has the DNA TGTGCCAGCAGCTCGGACCATTGGAATGAGCAGTTCTTC. This translates into CASSSDHWNEQFF. This chain uses TRBV11-2 with TRBJ2-1; no definite D call. Germline CDR1 is SGHAT and CDR2 is FQNNGV. V gave up 4 bases and J gave up 7 bases, with 11 bases separating them. The CDR3 extends over 13 amino acids.

This clonotype turned up a few times. The CDR3 coding sequence is TGCAGCGTTGTAATTCTGGGCCGACAGGGTGCAGATACGCAGTATTTT. It specifies CSVVILGRQGADTQYF. The genes are TRBV29-1 and TRBJ2-3; 7 bases fit TRBD1. Germline-derived CDR1 and CDR2 are SQVTM and ANQGSEA. Germline trimming cut 4 bases from V and 4 bases from J; bases unmatched to any gene: 14. The CDR3 is 16 residues long.

This clonotype occurred a few times. The chain uses TRBV20-1 and TRBJ2-7; 14 nucleotides line up with TRBD2. Germline loops: CDR1 DFQATT, CDR2 SNEGSKA (reference sequence). Trimming took 0 bases from V and 6 from J; bases not matched to a gene: 7. The CDR3 sequence is 16 residues long. CDR3 residues: CSARDWGTSGGFEQYF. Written as DNA, the CDR3 is TGCAGTGCTAGAGATTGGGGGACTAGCGGGGGTTTCGAGCAGTACTTC.

The chain recombines TRBV5-1 with TRBJ2-3; maybe TRBD2 (6 bases). This CDR3 comprises 16 residues. Germline V gene sequence: CDR1 SGHRS, CDR2 YFSETQ. The germline V and J ends were trimmed by 4 bases and 3 bases, with 18 bases remaining between them. CDR3 coding DNA: TGCGCCAGCAGCGGGGGGTCGGGGTCTGGTACAGATACGCAGTATTTT. Translated: CASSGGSGSGTDTQYF.

The chain recombines TRBV5-1 with TRBJ1-1; D is unclear. Germline V gene sequence: CDR1 SGHRS, CDR2 YFSETQ. Trimming removed 4 bases at V and 6 bases at J, with 10 bases between. This CDR3 spans 12 amino acids. Here the CDR3 DNA reads TGCGCCAGCAGCCCGCCGGGTGCTGAAGCTTTCTTT. It yields the protein CASSPPGAEAFF.

The V gene is TRBV12-3 or TRBV12-4, the J gene TRBJ1-1, with TRBD1 matching 8 bases. The CDR3 runs 14 residues. Losses at the gene ends were 3 bases for V and 5 bases for J; bases not matched to a gene: 5. CDR3: CASSLQGAGTEAFF. For the CDR3, the DNA is TGTGCCAGCAGTTTGCAGGGGGCTGGGACTGAAGCTTTCTTT.

The J gene is TRBJ2-7, the V gene TRBV4-3; 8 bases line up with TRBD2. This CDR3 region has 17 residues. From germline, CDR1 is LGHNA and CDR2 YSLEER. J was trimmed by 3 bases and V by 3 bases; bases with no gene match: 13. The CDR3, as DNA: TGCGCCAGCAGCCATAAAACAAGGGGGACTAGTGTCTACGAGCAGTACTTC. Residues: CASSHKTRGTSVYEQYF.

This clonotype came up a few times. DNA for the CDR3: TGTGCCAGCAGCTCGGTCGGGCCGGGACTGAGCACAGATACGCAGTATTTT. It yields the protein CASSSVGPGLSTDTQYF. The chain is built from TRBV7-2 and TRBJ2-3; D is possibly TRBD2 (6 bases). Germline V gene sequence: CDR1 SGHTA, CDR2 FQGNSA. CDR3 length: 17 residues. V gave up 4 bases and J gave up 0 bases, with 17 bases separating them.

This clonotype has only a few counts. The CDR3 bases are TGTGCCAGCAGCTCGGGACAGAATGAAAAACTGTTTTTT. Amino acids: CASSSGQNEKLFF. The chain carries TRBV7-9 and TRBJ1-4; 7 nucleotides agree with TRBD1. Looked up from germline, CDR1 is SEHNR and CDR2 is FQNEAQ (reference sequence). This CDR3 has 13 amino acids. J was trimmed by 5 bases and V by 4 bases; bases with no gene match: 1.

J is TRBJ2-5 and V is TRBV13; D uncertain. V was cut by 0 bases and J by 2 bases, with 7 bases left in between. The CDR3 extends over 14 amino acids. CDR1 is PRHDT and CDR2 is FYEKMQ in the germline V gene (reference sequence). The CDR3 protein is CASSLGLFQETQYF. In DNA, the CDR3 is TGTGCCAGCAGCTTAGGCCTTTTTCAAGAGACCCAGTACTTC. The full variable domain, with the rest looked up from reference TRBV13 and TRBJ2-5, is AAGVIQSPRHLIKEKRETATLKCYPIPRHDTVYWYQQGPGQDPQFLISFYEKMQSDKGSIPDRFSAQQFSDYHSELNMSSLELGDSALYFCASSLGLFQETQYFGPGTRLLVL.